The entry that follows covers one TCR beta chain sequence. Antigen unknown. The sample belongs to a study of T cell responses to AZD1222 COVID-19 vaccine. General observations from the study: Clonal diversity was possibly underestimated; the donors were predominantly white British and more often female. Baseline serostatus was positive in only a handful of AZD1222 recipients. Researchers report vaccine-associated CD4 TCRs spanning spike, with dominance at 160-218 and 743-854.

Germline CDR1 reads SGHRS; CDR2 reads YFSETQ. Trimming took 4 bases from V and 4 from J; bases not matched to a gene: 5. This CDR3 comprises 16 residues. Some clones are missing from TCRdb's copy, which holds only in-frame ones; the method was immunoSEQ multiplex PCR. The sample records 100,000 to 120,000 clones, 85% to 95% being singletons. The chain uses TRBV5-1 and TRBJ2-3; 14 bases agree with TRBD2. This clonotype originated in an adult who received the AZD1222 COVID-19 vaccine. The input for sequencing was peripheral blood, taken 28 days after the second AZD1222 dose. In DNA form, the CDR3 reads TGCGCCAGCAGCCAGGGACTAGCGGGAGTTTCAGATACGCAGTATTTT. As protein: CASSQGLAGVSDTQYF. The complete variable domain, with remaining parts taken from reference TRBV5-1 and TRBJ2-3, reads KAGVTQTPRYLIKTRGQQVTLSCSPISGHRSVSWYQQTPGQGLQFLFEYFSETQRNKGNFPGRFSGRQFSNSRSEMNVSTLELGDSALYLCASSQGLAGVSDTQYFGPGTRLTVL.